The 18 T cell receptor beta chains below were found in one sample sequenced in a study of shared clonotypes between healthy human individuals. The naive CD8 fraction comprised CD45RO-negative cells positively selected for CCR7 and excluded terminally differentiated effector memory CD45RA+ cells. Assay: immunoSEQ multiplex PCR; the TCRdb copy retains only in-frame clones and omits some. The sample lists hundreds of thousands of clones, just under 97% seen once, with 0.11% in the top ten. Sequences were obtained from naive CD8+ T cells sorted from blood. The receptors shown here come from a woman aged 25 to 45 in good health.

The chain carries TRBV15 and TRBJ2-2, with 10 bases identical to TRBD1. This CDR3 region has 15 residues. Germline CDR1 and CDR2: LNHNV and YYDKDF (reference sequence). V trimming: 5 bases; J trimming: 9 bases; junction bases outside the gene matches: 9. The CDR3 is CATSDWDRGFRELFF. CDR3 DNA: TGTGCCACCAGCGATTGGGACAGGGGATTTCGGGAGCTGTTTTTT.

This clone appeared once. CDR3 loop: CASSSGTNTYNEQFF. The CDR3 DNA is TGCGCCAGCAGCTCCGGGACTAATACCTACAATGAGCAGTTCTTC. The chain links TRBV5-1 to TRBJ2-1; 7 nucleotides align to TRBD2. The CDR3 has 15 amino acids. V gave up 3 bases and J gave up 2 bases; unmatched junction bases: 5. In germline, CDR1 is SGHRS, CDR2 YFSETQ.

The chain links TRBV15 to TRBJ1-5; 9 bases are a match to TRBD1. Trimming took 4 bases from V and 4 from J; bases not matched to a gene: 5. The CDR3 runs 15 residues. Per germline, CDR1 LNHNV and CDR2 YYDKDF (reference sequence). The chain's CDR3 is CATSTNGQGNQPQHF. The CDR3 bases are TGTGCCACCAGCACCAATGGACAGGGGAATCAGCCCCAGCATTTT.

The rearrangement links TRBV6-1 to TRBJ1-3, with 7 bases matching TRBD1. CDR1 MNHNS and CDR2 SASEGT come from the germline V gene. Trimming cost V 3 bases and J 1 base; bases outside gene matches: 9. This CDR3 contains 17 residues. CDR3 in DNA: TGTGCCAGCAGTGAGGTCTACCGACAGGGATCTGGAAACACCATATATTTT. This encodes CASSEVYRQGSGNTIYF.

This clone was picked up one time. The rearrangement joins TRBV4-1 to TRBJ1-3, with a possible D match to TRBD1 (5 bases). Germline CDR1 MGHRA, CDR2 YSYEKL. The CDR3 totals 16 residues. Trimming took 1 base from V and 2 from J, leaving 12 bases between them. The CDR3 nucleotides read TGCGCCAGCAGCCAAGTAGGTGGGACGGCTGGAAACACCATATATTTT. Its protein is CASSQVGGTAGNTIYF.

The gene calls are TRBV2 and TRBJ1-1; the D gene is possibly TRBD1 (5 bases). The CDR3 consists of 12 residues. The V gene's germline CDR1 is SNHLY and CDR2 FYNNEI. V dropped 7 bases and J dropped 5 bases, with 11 bases sitting between them. The CDR3 DNA follows: TGTGCCAGCATAAGGGGACGGACTGAAGCTTTCTTT. This gives the protein CASIRGRTEAFF.

This sequence joins TRBV19 and TRBJ2-7; 9 nucleotides line up with TRBD1. The CDR3 totals 15 residues. Germline trimming cut 6 bases from V and 1 base from J; bases unmatched to any gene: 7. Germline V gene lookup returns CDR1 LNHDA and CDR2 SQIVND (reference sequence). In nucleotides, the CDR3 is TGTGCCAGTAGACCTACAGGGGGCTCTTCCTACGAGCAGTACTTC. Amino acids: CASRPTGGSSYEQYF.

The chain links TRBV6-6 to TRBJ2-3; TRBD2 might be the D (6 bases). This CDR3 is built from 12 residues. Looked up from germline, CDR1 is MNHNY and CDR2 is SVGAGI (reference sequence). V lost 8 bases, J lost 0 bases, and 6 bases lay in between. The DNA of the CDR3 is TGTGCCAGCCGGGGGAGCACAGATACGCAGTATTTT. This gives the protein CASRGSTDTQYF.

V gene TRBV5-6 combines with J gene TRBJ2-1; tentative D call: TRBD1 (7 bases). The CDR3 is 16 amino acids. Germline assignment: CDR1 SGHDT and CDR2 YYEEEE. The ends were cut back, 2 bases at V and 7 bases at J, with 19 bases in the middle. The DNA for the CDR3 is TGTGCCAGCAGCTTTGGAGGGGGCGGTTTGGAAAATGAGCAGTTCTTC. It codes for CASSFGGGGLENEQFF.

Turning to this clone: Other DNA sequences of this sample code for an identical CDR3. The chain employs TRBV6-5 and TRBJ2-1, with TRBD2 matching over 8 bases. V shed 4 bases, J shed 1 base, and the junction held 0 bases outside the gene matches. The CDR3 consists of 14 residues. Germline CDR1 reads MNHEY; CDR2 reads SVGAGI. CDR3 DNA sequence: TGTGCCAGCAGTTTAGCGGGATCCTACAATGAGCAGTTCTTC. It encodes CASSLAGSYNEQFF.

This CDR3 is CASRLPGQGINEQFF. CDR3 sequence (DNA): TGTGCCAGCAGGTTGCCGGGACAGGGTATCAATGAGCAGTTCTTC. This chain connects TRBV11-2 to TRBJ2-1, with 9 bases aligning to TRBD1. Trimming at V came to 6 bases and at J to 6 bases, leaving 9 bases not matched to a gene. The germline CDR1 and CDR2 sequences are SGHAT and FQNNGV. The CDR3 has 15 amino acids.

This chain joins TRBV28 and TRBJ2-2, with a tentative D call TRBD2 (6 bases). The CDR3 has 16 amino acids. V was trimmed by 7 bases and J by 7 bases, leaving 22 bases between them. Germline V gives CDR1 MDHEN, CDR2 SYDVKM. The CDR3 DNA reads as TGTGCCAGCACCAACCTCGGAGGGGACGACGACGGGGAGCTGTTTTTT. It translates to CASTNLGGDDDGELFF.

This sequence joins TRBV15 and TRBJ1-5; no clear D. Germline CDR1 is LNHNV and CDR2 is YYDKDF (reference sequence). The CDR3 covers 13 residues. The V gene lost 2 bases and the J gene lost 6 bases, with 8 bases spanning the gap. The CDR3 reads CATSRSDGQPQHF. The CDR3, as DNA: TGTGCCACCAGCAGATCCGACGGTCAGCCCCAGCATTTT.

This chain links TRBV5-1 with TRBJ2-7; a possible D gene is TRBD2 (5 bases). V lost 0 bases, J lost 3 bases, and 7 bases lay in between. Per germline, CDR1 SGHRS and CDR2 YFSETQ. This CDR3 has 13 residues. CDR3 residues: CASSLAGIYEQYF. CDR3 nucleotides: TGCGCCAGCAGCTTGGCGGGGATCTACGAGCAGTACTTC.

The chain couples TRBV13 to TRBJ1-1; unclear D gene. CDR3 size: 11 residues. CDR1 PRHDT and CDR2 FYEKMQ come from the germline V gene (reference sequence). The V end lost 8 bases, the J end lost 3 bases, and 7 bases lay between the germline ends. CDR3 nucleotide sequence: TGTGCCAGCTTTAGGGACACTGAAGCTTTCTTT. Its translation is CASFRDTEAFF.

For this clone: Distinct nucleotide sequences in the sample also encode this CDR3. This sequence joins TRBV27 and TRBJ2-7; tentatively, D is TRBD1 (6 bases). From germline, CDR1 is MNHEY and CDR2 SMNVEV (reference sequence). This CDR3 is 14 amino acids long. The V and J ends lost 1 base and 2 bases respectively, with 9 bases between them. The CDR3 region is CASSLLAGAYEQYF. The CDR3 DNA sequence: TGTGCCAGCAGTTTATTGGCAGGGGCCTACGAGCAGTACTTC.

This chain joins TRBV5-8 and TRBJ2-2, with 9 bases identical to TRBD2. The length of the CDR3 is 16 residues. V was pared by 1 base and J by 4 bases, with 5 bases of the junction left unmatched. Per the germline V gene, CDR1 is SGHTS and CDR2 is YDEGEE. The CDR3 region is CASSLKSSGITGELFF. The CDR3 DNA reads as TGTGCCAGCAGCTTGAAATCTAGCGGGATCACCGGGGAGCTGTTTTTT. The full variable domain, its missing parts supplied by reference TRBV5-8 and TRBJ2-2, is EAGVTQSPTHLIKTRGQQATLRCSPISGHTSVYWYQQALGLGLQFLLWYDEGEERNRGNFPPRFSGRQFPNYSSELNVNALELEDSALYLCASSLKSSGITGELFFGEGSRLTVL.

The chain combines TRBV27 with TRBJ2-7; D is uncertain. This CDR3 comprises 12 residues. V was shortened by 6 bases and J by 6 bases, with 12 bases between the two germline ends. Germline CDR1 reads MNHEY; CDR2 reads SMNVEV (reference sequence). The CDR3 reads CASSRVLGEQYF. CDR3 nucleotides: TGTGCCAGCAGCCGGGTTCTGGGCGAGCAGTACTTC.